Reported below is one TCR beta chain. The antigen is not known. Genomic DNA of each subset was evenly split across several immunoSEQ plates. Data came from immunoSEQ multiplex PCR; TCRdb stores just in-frame clones and leaves some out. The sample contains roughly 2,300,000 clones, 92% of which appear only once. The J segment lost 0 bases and the V segment lost 0 bases, leaving 3 bases of the junction unmatched. Germline-derived CDR1 and CDR2 are SGHDT and YYEEEE. The CDR3 has 17 residues. The data are from a study of shared clonotypes between healthy human individuals. Study findings and constraints: Naive CD4 clonotypes overlapped across several donors at around 4.8%.

The rearrangement joins TRBV5-6 to TRBJ2-7; 13 bases align to TRBD2. The sequenced material came from naive CD4+ T cells from PBMCs. Specified subset: CD45RA+ positively selected. The TCR originated in a man younger than 35 in good health. Some clones in this sample may be carry-over from other donors' samples. The CDR3 is CASSLGTSGSYSYEQYF. The CDR3 nucleotides are TGTGCCAGCAGCTTGGGGACTAGCGGGAGCTACTCCTACGAGCAGTACTTC.